This TCR beta chain was recorded in a study of response to subunit inactivated influenza vaccine (dated by TCRdb to the late 2010s). Turning to the overall study: To follow how T cells responded to a trivalent subunit inactivated influenza vaccine, the researchers relied on deep quantitative profiling of the T cell receptor repertoire. The investigation overall reported the following: The authors suggested that each seasonal influenza vaccination may recruit only a limited number of new T cells.

This clonotype has a handful of counts. Its antigen is unknown. One base away there is no much larger clone; base qualities are not given. Library preparation used RT-PCR. TCRdb records Illumina HiSeq 2500 as the sequencer. TCRdb took the public reads, trimmed them with fastp at Q25, ran MiXCR for clone calling and kept in-frame beta chains. Each record represents a unique CDR3 protein, reported with the most common genes and DNA among its rows. Across this sample there are approximately 700,000 distinct CDR3 sequences, with approximately 14% seen only once. Less than 7% of the sample goes to the ten largest clones. The CDR3 goes from the cysteine to the phenylalanine over 14 residues. Left in the record is the CDR3 DNA by itself, 42 bases read in frame from the first base. The CDR1 and CDR2 encoded by the germline V gene (reference sequence) are DFQATT and SNEGSKA. Trimming takes 4 bases off V and 5 bases off J; junction bases not matched to a gene: 8.

The receptor was isolated from a man aged 50 to 60 who received an inactivated influenza vaccine. Donor details come from another sample of the same person, matched by shared clones. The sample in question was PBMCs from blood, obtained 14 to 15 days before vaccination. The V and J genes are TRBV20-1 and TRBJ2-7; 10 bases in the middle match TRBD2. The CDR3 region reads CSANPTSGLDEQYF. The DNA sequence is TGCAGTGCTAACCCGACTAGCGGGTTGGACGAGCAGTACTTC.